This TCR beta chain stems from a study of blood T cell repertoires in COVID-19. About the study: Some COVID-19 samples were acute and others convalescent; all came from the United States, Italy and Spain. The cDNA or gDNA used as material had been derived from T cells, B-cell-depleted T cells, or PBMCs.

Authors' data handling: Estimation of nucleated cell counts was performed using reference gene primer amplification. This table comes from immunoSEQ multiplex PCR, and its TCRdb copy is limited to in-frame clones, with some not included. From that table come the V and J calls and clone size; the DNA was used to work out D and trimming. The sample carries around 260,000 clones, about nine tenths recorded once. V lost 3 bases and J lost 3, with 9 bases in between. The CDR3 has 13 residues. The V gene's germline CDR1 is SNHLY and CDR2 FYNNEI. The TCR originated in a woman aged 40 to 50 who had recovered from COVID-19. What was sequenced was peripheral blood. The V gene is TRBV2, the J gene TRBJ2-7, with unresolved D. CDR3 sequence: CASSEAEYYEQYF. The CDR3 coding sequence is TGTGCCAGCAGTGAGGCGGAGTACTACGAGCAGTACTTC.